The entry below gives a single TCR beta chain sequence along with its context. This entry is derived from a study of control samples from healthy donors and cancer patients. The CDR3 sequence is 14 residues long. CDR1 is SEHNR and CDR2 is FQNEAQ in the germline V gene (reference sequence). The V and J ends lost 6 bases and 0 bases, in that order; junction bases with no gene match: 4. Profiled with immunoSEQ multiplex PCR; TCRdb holds only in-frame clones, not every one. The sample lists 90,000 to 150,000 clones, about 89% occurring once. Sample: blood. The rearrangement joins TRBV7-9 to TRBJ1-2; TRBD1 aligns across 7 bases. The sequence came from a woman aged 18-30 years in good health. The CDR3 DNA reads TGTGCCAGCAGACTACAGGGGTCTAACTATGGCTACACCTTC. Its protein is CASRLQGSNYGYTF.